A single sample gave rise to the 4 T cell receptor beta chains below, sequenced in a study of blood T cell repertoires in COVID-19. Assay used: immunoSEQ multiplex PCR; TCRdb lists only in-frame clones, some missing. In the table there are a few hundred thousand clones, around 88% of which are singletons. The specimen sequenced was peripheral blood. These TCRs come from a woman aged 70-85 years with COVID-19, enrolled during active disease.

The chain couples TRBV4-2 to TRBJ1-2, with TRBD1 as a possible D gene (5 bases). This CDR3 comprises 12 residues. Trimming removed 0 bases at V and 8 bases at J, with 7 bases between. CDR1 is LGHNA and CDR2 is YNFKEQ in the germline V gene. Written as DNA, the CDR3 is TGTGCCAGCAGCCAAGATTCAGGGGGCTACACCTTC. It is translated as CASSQDSGGYTF.

V is TRBV19 and J is TRBJ2-7; no firm D call. The CDR3 sequence is 12 residues long. Trimming took off 4 bases at V and 3 bases at J, with 7 bases between the two ends. The germline CDR1 and CDR2 sequences are LNHDA and SQIVND (reference sequence). The CDR3 protein is CASSTTYYEQYF. CDR3 DNA: TGTGCCAGTAGTACGACTTACTACGAGCAGTACTTC.

As DNA, the CDR3 is TGTGCCAGCAGTGGATCCCGGAACAGTCTTAATGAAAAACTGTTTTTT. Translated: CASSGSRNSLNEKLFF. The genes are TRBV2 and TRBJ1-4; D gene unclear. The germline CDR1 and CDR2 sequences are SNHLY and FYNNEI. The CDR3 extends over 16 amino acids. The ends were cut back, 4 bases at V and 4 bases at J, with 16 bases in the middle. Full variable domain (outside the CDR3, taken from reference TRBV2 and TRBJ1-4): EPEVTQTPSHQVTQMGQEVILRCVPISNHLYFYWYRQILGQKVEFLVSFYNNEISEKSEIFDDQFSVERPDGSNFTLKIRSTKLEDSAMYFCASSGSRNSLNEKLFFGSGTQLSVL.

V usage is TRBV19 and J usage is TRBJ1-5, with D tentatively TRBD1 (6 bases). Trimming removed 3 bases at V and 7 bases at J, with 19 bases between. This CDR3 contains 16 residues. Germline values: CDR1 LNHDA, CDR2 SQIVND (reference sequence). CDR3 protein: CASSISGGQLFQPQHF. Here the CDR3 DNA reads TGTGCCAGTAGTATCTCCGGTGGACAGCTCTTCCAGCCCCAGCATTTT.